The clone carrying this T cell receptor beta chain has just a few counts. Its antigen remains unidentified. The study made its TCR cDNA through 5'RACE template switching. That step introduced a universal primer site along with UMIs. Using its own MiXCR run on the 5' RACE reads, TCRdb lists one record per CDR3 protein. The table lists approximately 550,000 distinct CDR3 sequences, 15% to 20% of them singletons. These data originate in a study of T cells after yellow fever vaccination. Study-wide results and caveats: It was the secondary response that reached its peak faster, day 5 versus 15, but it was weaker. Sorted repertoires could include abundant contaminating clonotypes from bulk cells.

The CDR3 is 16 amino acids. Germline V lookup: CDR1 SGHVS, CDR2 FNYEAQ. The V and J ends lost 0 bases and 5 bases, in that order; junction bases with no gene match: 10. Source: PBMCs, taken 15 days after the yellow fever booster vaccination. The receptor comes from a man aged 25-45 years who received the YFV17D yellow fever vaccine. V and J are TRBV7-6 and TRBJ2-7; 7 bases match TRBD2. The DNA for the CDR3 is TGTGCCAGCAGCTTAGCGGGTCCTAGCGGCAAGAACGAGCAGTACTTC. The encoded protein is CASSLAGPSGKNEQYF.